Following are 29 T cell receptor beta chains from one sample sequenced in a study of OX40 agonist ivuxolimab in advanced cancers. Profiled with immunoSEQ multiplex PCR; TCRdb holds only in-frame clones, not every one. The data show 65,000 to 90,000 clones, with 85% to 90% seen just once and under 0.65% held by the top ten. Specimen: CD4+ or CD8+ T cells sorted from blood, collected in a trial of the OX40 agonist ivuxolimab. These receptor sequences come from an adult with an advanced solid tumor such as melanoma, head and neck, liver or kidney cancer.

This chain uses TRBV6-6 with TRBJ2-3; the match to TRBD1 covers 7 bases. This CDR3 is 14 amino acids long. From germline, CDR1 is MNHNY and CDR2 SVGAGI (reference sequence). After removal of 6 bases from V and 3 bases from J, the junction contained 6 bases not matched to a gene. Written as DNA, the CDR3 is TGTGCCAGCAGAAGGACAGGTGGGACAGATACGCAGTATTTT. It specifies CASRRTGGTDTQYF.

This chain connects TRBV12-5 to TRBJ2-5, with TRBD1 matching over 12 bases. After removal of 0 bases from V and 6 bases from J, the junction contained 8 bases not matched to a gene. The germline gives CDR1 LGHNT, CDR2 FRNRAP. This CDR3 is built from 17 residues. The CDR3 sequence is CASGLVPGQGATKTQYF. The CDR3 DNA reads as TGTGCTAGTGGTTTGGTACCGGGACAGGGGGCCACCAAGACCCAGTACTTC.

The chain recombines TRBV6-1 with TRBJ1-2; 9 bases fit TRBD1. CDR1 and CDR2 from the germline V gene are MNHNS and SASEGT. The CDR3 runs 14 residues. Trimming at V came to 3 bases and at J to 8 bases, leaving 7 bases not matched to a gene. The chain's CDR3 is CASSDNRGLGGYTF. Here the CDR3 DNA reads TGTGCCAGCAGTGATAACAGGGGGCTCGGGGGCTACACCTTC.

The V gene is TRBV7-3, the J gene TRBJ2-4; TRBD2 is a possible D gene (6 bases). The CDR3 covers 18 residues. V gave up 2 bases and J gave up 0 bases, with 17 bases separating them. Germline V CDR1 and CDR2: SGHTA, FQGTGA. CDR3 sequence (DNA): TGTGCCAGCAGCTTACCCCGGGGGACCGAACTAGCCAAAAACATTCAGTACTTC. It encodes CASSLPRGTELAKNIQYF.

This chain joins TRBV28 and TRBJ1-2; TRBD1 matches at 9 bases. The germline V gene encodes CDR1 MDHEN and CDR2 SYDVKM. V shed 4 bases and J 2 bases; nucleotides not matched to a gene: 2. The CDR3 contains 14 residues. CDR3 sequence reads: CASSYGTGNYGYTF. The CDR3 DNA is TGTGCCAGCAGTTACGGGACAGGGAACTATGGCTACACCTTC.

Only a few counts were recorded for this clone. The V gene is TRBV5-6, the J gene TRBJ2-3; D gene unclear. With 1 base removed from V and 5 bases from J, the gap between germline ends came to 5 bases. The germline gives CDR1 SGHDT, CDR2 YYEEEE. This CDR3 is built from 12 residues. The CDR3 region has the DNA TGTGCCAGCAGCTTGCTTCAAGATACGCAGTATTTT. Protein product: CASSLLQDTQYF.

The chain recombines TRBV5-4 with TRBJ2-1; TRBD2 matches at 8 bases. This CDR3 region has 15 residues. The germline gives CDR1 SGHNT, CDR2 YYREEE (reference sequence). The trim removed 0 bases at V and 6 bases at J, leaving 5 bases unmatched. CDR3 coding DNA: TGTGCCAGCAGCTTGGAAGCGGGAGTGCGCAATGAGCAGTTCTTC. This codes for CASSLEAGVRNEQFF.

CDR3 region: CASSAQGLGGNTIYF. CDR3 sequence (DNA): TGTGCCAGTAGCGCACAGGGCTTGGGAGGTAACACCATATATTTT. The V call is TRBV19, the J call TRBJ1-3; D is perhaps TRBD1 (6 bases). Germline V lookup: CDR1 LNHDA, CDR2 SQIVND (reference sequence). V lost 6 bases to trimming and J lost 7 bases, with 19 bases between them. This CDR3 comprises 15 residues.

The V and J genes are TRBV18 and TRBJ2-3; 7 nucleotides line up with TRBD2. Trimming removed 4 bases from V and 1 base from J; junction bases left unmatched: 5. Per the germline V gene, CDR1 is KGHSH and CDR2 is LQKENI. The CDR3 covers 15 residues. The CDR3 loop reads CASSLSGEGTDTQYF. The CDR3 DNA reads TGTGCCAGCTCACTCAGCGGGGAGGGCACAGATACGCAGTATTTT.

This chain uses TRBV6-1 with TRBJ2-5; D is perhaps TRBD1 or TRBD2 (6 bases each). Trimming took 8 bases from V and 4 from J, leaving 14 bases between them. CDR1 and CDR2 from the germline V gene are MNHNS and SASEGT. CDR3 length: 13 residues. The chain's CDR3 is CASQGQGGETQYF. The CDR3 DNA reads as TGTGCCAGCCAGGGGCAGGGAGGAGAGACCCAGTACTTC.

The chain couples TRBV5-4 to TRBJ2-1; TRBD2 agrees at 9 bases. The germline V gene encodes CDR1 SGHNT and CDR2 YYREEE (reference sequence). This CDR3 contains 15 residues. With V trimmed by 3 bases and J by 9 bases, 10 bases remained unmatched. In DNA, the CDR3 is TGTGCCAGCAGCTGGACTAGCGAAGGGAGGAGTGAGCAGTTCTTC. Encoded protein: CASSWTSEGRSEQFF.

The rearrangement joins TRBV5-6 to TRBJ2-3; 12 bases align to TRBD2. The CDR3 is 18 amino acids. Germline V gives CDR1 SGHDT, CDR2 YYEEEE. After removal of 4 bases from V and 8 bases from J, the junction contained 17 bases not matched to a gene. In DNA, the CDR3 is TGTGCCAGCAGCCCAACCTTGACTAGCGGGAGCCTGCCTGCTACGCAGTATTTT. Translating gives CASSPTLTSGSLPATQYF. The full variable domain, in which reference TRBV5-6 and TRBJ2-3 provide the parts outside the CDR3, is DAGVTQSPTHLIKTRGQQVTLRCSPKSGHDTVSWYQQALGQGPQFIFQYYEEEERQRGNFPDRFSGHQFPNYSSELNVNALLLGDSALYLCASSPTLTSGSLPATQYFGPGTRLTVL.

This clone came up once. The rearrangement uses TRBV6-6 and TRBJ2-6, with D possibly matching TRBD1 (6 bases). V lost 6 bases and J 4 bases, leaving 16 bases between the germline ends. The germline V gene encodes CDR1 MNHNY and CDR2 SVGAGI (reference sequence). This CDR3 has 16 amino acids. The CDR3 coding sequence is TGTGCCAGCAGAACAGGGAAACCCCCGGGGGCCAACGTCCTGACTTTC. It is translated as CASRTGKPPGANVLTF.

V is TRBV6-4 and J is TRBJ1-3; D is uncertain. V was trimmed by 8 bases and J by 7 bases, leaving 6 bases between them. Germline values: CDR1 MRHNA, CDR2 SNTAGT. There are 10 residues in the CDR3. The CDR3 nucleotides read TGTGCCAGCTGTCGGAACACCATATATTTT. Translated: CASCRNTIYF.

CDR3 nucleotide sequence: TGTGCCAGCAGCTTCGACAGGATGAACACTGAAGCTTTCTTT. It codes for CASSFDRMNTEAFF. The V call is TRBV5-4, the J call TRBJ1-1, with D perhaps matching TRBD1 (6 bases). V shed 2 bases and J shed 0 bases, with 8 bases lying between them. This CDR3 spans 14 amino acids. The germline V gene has CDR1 SGHNT and CDR2 YYREEE (reference sequence). The variable domain in full, completed from reference TRBV5-4 and TRBJ1-1, reads ETGVTQSPTHLIKTRGQQVTLRCSSQSGHNTVSWYQQALGQGPQFIFQYYREEENGRGNFPPRFSGLQFPNYSSELNVNALELDDSALYLCASSFDRMNTEAFFGQGTRLTVV.

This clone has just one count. The chain's CDR3 is CASSLPGDETQYF. The CDR3, as DNA: TGTGCCAGCAGTTTGCCCGGGGACGAGACCCAGTACTTC. The chain combines TRBV28 with TRBJ2-5; D could derive from TRBD1 or TRBD2 (5 bases each). There are 13 residues in the CDR3. With 3 bases removed from V and 5 bases from J, the gap between germline ends came to 10 bases. Looked up from germline, CDR1 is MDHEN and CDR2 is SYDVKM.

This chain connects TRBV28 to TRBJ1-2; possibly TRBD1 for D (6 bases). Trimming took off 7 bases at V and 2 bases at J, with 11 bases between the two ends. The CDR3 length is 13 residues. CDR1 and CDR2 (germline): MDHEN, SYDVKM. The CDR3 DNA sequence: TGTGCCAGCACCGCAGGACAGAACTATGGCTACACCTTC. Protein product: CASTAGQNYGYTF.

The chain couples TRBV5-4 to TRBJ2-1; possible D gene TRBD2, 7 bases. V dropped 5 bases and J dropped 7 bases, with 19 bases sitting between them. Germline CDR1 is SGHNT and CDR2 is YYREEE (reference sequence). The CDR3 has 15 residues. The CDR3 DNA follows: TGTGCCAGCAGTCCTGCCGGGGGGCGCATGAATGAGCAGTTCTTC. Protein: CASSPAGGRMNEQFF. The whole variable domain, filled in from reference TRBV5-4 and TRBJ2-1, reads ETGVTQSPTHLIKTRGQQVTLRCSSQSGHNTVSWYQQALGQGPQFIFQYYREEENGRGNFPPRFSGLQFPNYSSELNVNALELDDSALYLCASSPAGGRMNEQFFGPGTRLTVL.

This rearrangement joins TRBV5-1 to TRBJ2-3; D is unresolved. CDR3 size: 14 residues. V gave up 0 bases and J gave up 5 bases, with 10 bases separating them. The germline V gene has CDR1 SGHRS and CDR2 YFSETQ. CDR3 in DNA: TGCGCCAGCAGCTTGGTGTCAGTTTTAGATACGCAGTATTTT. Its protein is CASSLVSVLDTQYF.

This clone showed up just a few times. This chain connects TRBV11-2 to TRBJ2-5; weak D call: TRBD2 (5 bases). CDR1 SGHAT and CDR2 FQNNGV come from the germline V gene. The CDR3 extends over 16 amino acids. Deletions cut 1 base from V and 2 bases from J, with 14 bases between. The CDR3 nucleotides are TGTGCCAGCAGCTTAGGTGGACTTCCGGGACAAGAGACCCAGTACTTC. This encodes CASSLGGLPGQETQYF. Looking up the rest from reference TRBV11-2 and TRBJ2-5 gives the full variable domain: EAGVAQSPRYKIIEKRQSVAFWCNPISGHATLYWYQQILGQGPKLLIQFQNNGVVDDSQLPKDRFSAERLKGVDSTLKIQPAKLEDSAVYLCASSLGGLPGQETQYFGPGTRLLVL.

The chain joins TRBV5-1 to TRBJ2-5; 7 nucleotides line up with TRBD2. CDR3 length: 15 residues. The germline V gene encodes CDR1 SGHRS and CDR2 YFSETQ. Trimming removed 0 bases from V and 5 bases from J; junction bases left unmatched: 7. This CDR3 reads CASSLGAREMETQYF. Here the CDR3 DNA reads TGCGCCAGCAGCTTGGGGGCGCGGGAGATGGAGACCCAGTACTTC.

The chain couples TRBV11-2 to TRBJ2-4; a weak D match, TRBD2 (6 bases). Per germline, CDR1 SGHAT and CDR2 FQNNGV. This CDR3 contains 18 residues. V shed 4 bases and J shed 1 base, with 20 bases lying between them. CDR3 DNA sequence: TGTGCCAGCAGCTCCCTTCCGCCCTCCCGGGGGGCCAAAAACATTCAGTACTTC. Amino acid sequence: CASSSLPPSRGAKNIQYF.

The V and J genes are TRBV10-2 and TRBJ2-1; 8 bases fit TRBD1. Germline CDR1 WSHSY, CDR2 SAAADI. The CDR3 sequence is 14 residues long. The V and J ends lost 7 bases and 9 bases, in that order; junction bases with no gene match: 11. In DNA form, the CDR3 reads TGCGCCAGCATCCAGGGGGCCAACGGTGGTGAGCAGTTCTTC. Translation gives CASIQGANGGEQFF.

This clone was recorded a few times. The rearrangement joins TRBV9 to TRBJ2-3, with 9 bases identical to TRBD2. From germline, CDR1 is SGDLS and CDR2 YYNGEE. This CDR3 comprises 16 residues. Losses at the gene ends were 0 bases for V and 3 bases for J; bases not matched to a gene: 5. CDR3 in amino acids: CASSVASSGRTDTQYF. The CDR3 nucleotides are TGTGCCAGCAGCGTAGCAAGTAGCGGGAGAACAGATACGCAGTATTTT.

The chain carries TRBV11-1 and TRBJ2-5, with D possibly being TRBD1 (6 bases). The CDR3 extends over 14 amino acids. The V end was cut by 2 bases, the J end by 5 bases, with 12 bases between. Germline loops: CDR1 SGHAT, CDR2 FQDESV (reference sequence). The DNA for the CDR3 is TGTGCCAGCAGCTTAAGGTCAGGGGTGGAGACCCAGTACTTC. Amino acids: CASSLRSGVETQYF.

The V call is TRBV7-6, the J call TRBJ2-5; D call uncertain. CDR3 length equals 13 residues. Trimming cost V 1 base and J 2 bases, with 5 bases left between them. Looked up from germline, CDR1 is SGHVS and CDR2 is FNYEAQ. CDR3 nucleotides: TGTGCCAGCAGCTTAGGCATTCAAGAGACCCAGTACTTC. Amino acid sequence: CASSLGIQETQYF.

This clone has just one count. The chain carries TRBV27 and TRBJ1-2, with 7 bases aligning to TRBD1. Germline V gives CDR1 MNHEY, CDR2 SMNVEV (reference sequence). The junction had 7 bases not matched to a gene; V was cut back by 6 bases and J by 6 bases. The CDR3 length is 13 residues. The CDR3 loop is CASSQTGRNGYTF. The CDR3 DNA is TGTGCCAGCAGCCAGACAGGGAGAAATGGCTACACCTTC.

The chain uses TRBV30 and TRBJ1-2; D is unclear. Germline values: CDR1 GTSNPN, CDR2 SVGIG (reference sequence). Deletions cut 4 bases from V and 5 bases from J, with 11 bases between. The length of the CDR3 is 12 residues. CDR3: CAWTAGGYGYTF. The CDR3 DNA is TGTGCCTGGACTGCCGGTGGGTATGGCTACACCTTC.

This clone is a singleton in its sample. The CDR3 coding sequence is TGTGCCAGCAGCGTCCCGGGACAGGGGTACGAGCAGTACTTC. Translating gives CASSVPGQGYEQYF. The chain couples TRBV5-4 to TRBJ2-7, with TRBD1 identical over 10 bases. This CDR3 comprises 14 residues. Germline trimming cut 4 bases from V and 4 bases from J; bases unmatched to any gene: 5. CDR1 and CDR2 from the germline V gene are SGHNT and YYREEE (reference sequence).